A single sample gave rise to the 28 T cell receptor beta chains below, sequenced in a study of persistence of HIV-infected CD4 T cells (dated by TCRdb to 2018 to 2021). These TCRs' antigens remain unknown. The treatment or condition label, as the study defines it: suppressive antiretroviral therapy. A pool of overlapping HIV-1 Gag 15-mer peptides was used at approximately 0.93 ug per peptide per mL for cell stimulation. Memory populations depleted of antigen-responding cells were obtained by sorting nonresponding CD40L-negative CD69-negative CD45RO-high memory CD4+ T cells. The immunoSEQ hsTCRB assay version 4, run in survey mode, was used to sequence TCRbeta repertoires from genomic DNA. TCRdb carries this immuneACCESS record with in-frame sequences only. Its versions omit some clonotypes, under half of them owing to an unresolved V gene in the studies checked, with the rest unexplained. The sample table holds just over 35,000 clones, of which 85% to 90% were seen once. The ten biggest clones cover around 5% of the sample.

The sample consisted of cultured CD4+ T cells from PBMCs, taken from a patient who received antiretroviral therapy. The cell subset or site label for this specimen denotes: CD40L-CD69- CD45RO-high memory CD4 T cells not responding to Gag peptides. These receptors were obtained from an adult with HIV. The donor label of this sample is uncertain.

The chain combines TRBV5-8 with TRBJ2-3; D might be TRBD2 (6 bases). V lost 0 bases, J lost 6 bases, and 17 bases lay in between. Germline V gene lookup returns CDR1 SGHTS and CDR2 YDEGEE. The CDR3 contains 16 residues. The CDR3 nucleotides read TGTGCCAGCAGCTTGGGTGAGCGGGTCGCGCGGGATACGCAGTATTTT. Translation gives CASSLGERVARDTQYF.

The rearrangement uses TRBV6-6 and TRBJ2-7; 7 bases line up with TRBD2. The J segment lost 0 bases and the V segment lost 6 bases, leaving 8 bases of the junction unmatched. The CDR3 spans 15 residues. CDR1 and CDR2 from the germline V gene are MNHNY and SVGAGI (reference sequence). The CDR3 nucleotides are TGTGCCAGCAGCCCCGCCGGGGGGTTCTCCTACGAGCAGTACTTC. Encoded protein: CASSPAGGFSYEQYF.

This clone was counted a single time. This sequence joins TRBV24-1 and TRBJ2-1; a weak D match, TRBD1 (5 bases). CDR1 is KGHDR, CDR2 SFDVKD, per germline. Between the trimmed V and J ends, which lost 4 bases and 6 bases, there was a span of 12 bases. The CDR3 length is 14 residues. The CDR3 loop reads CATSERQYINEQFF. The CDR3 DNA reads as TGTGCCACCAGTGAACGACAGTATATCAATGAGCAGTTCTTC.

The chain is built from TRBV7-9 and TRBJ2-2, with D perhaps TRBD2 (6 bases). Trimming shortened V by 6 bases and J by 1 base, and 9 bases separated the two germline ends. The CDR3 length is 14 residues. Germline assignment: CDR1 SEHNR and CDR2 FQNEAQ (reference sequence). DNA for the CDR3: TGTGCCAGCAGTTGGACTAAGAACACCGGGGAGCTGTTTTTT. It translates to CASSWTKNTGELFF.

This chain uses TRBV9 with TRBJ2-2; the D gene is possibly TRBD2 (5 bases). Germline loops: CDR1 SGDLS, CDR2 YYNGEE. The CDR3 has 16 amino acids. V lost 0 bases to trimming and J lost 2 bases, with 11 bases between them. For the CDR3, the DNA is TGTGCCAGCAGCGTAGTCAGCGGAGCCAACACCGGGGAGCTGTTTTTT. Protein sequence: CASSVVSGANTGELFF.

The chain couples TRBV19 to TRBJ2-1; D is possibly TRBD2 (6 bases). V was shortened by 3 bases and J by 12 bases, with 15 bases between the two germline ends. The CDR3 contains 13 residues. The V gene's germline CDR1 is LNHDA and CDR2 SQIVND (reference sequence). CDR3: CASSIGLDGGQFF. In DNA, the CDR3 is TGTGCCAGTAGTATTGGGCTAGACGGGGGGCAGTTCTTC.

This chain links TRBV28 with TRBJ1-5, with 7 bases lining up with TRBD1. Germline values: CDR1 MDHEN, CDR2 SYDVKM. The CDR3 length is 14 residues. V shed 6 bases, J shed 7 bases, and the junction held 9 bases outside the gene matches. The CDR3: CASRPTDRVQPQHF. The CDR3 DNA follows: TGTGCCAGCAGACCAACCGACAGGGTCCAGCCCCAGCATTTT.

The J gene is TRBJ1-1, the V gene TRBV7-2; weak D call: TRBD1 (5 bases). There are 16 residues in the CDR3. The germline V gene encodes CDR1 SGHTA and CDR2 FQGNSA. Trimming stripped 1 base from V and 5 bases from J, with 17 bases between. CDR3 nucleotides: TGTGCCAGCAGCTTAGGTGGGGCCCGGGGGAATACTGAAGCTTTCTTT. The encoded protein is CASSLGGARGNTEAFF.

This chain links TRBV14 with TRBJ2-5, with D unclear. Trimming pared 1 base from V and 2 bases from J, leaving 8 bases between. The CDR3 is 14 amino acids. Germline V gene lookup returns CDR1 SGHDN and CDR2 FVKESK. CDR3 amino acids: CASSQVGQQETQYF. As DNA, the CDR3 is TGTGCCAGCAGCCAAGTTGGTCAGCAAGAGACCCAGTACTTC. Full variable domain (outside the CDR3, taken from reference TRBV14 and TRBJ2-5): EAGVTQFPSHSVIEKGQTVTLRCDPISGHDNLYWYRRVMGKEIKFLLHFVKESKQDESGMPNNRFLAERTGGTYSTLKVQPAELEDSGVYFCASSQVGQQETQYFGPGTRLLVL.

The rearrangement joins TRBV6-2 or TRBV6-3 to TRBJ2-7, with TRBD2 matching 9 bases. In germline, CDR1 is MNHEY, CDR2 SVGEGT. The CDR3 totals 15 residues. V dropped 2 bases and J dropped 3; count of bases not matched to a gene: 5. The CDR3 DNA reads TGTGCCAGCAGTTACCTGGCGGGGGGGTACTACGAGCAGTACTTC. It specifies CASSYLAGGYYEQYF.

Note on this clone: One end of the junction does not line up with germline, which may come from a read error. The chain links TRBV3-1 (or the pseudogene TRBV3-2) to TRBJ2-1, with D perhaps matching TRBD1 (5 bases). This CDR3 contains 15 residues. Germline assignment: CDR1 LGHDT and CDR2 YNNKEL (reference sequence). Here the CDR3 reads CASSQRGASNNEQFF. DNA of the CDR3: TGTGCCAGCAGCCAACGTGGGGCCTCCAACAATGAGCAGTTCTTC.

The chain is built from TRBV7-2 and TRBJ2-5; D assignment may be TRBD1 or TRBD2 (5 bases each). V lost 2 bases and J lost 3, with 13 bases in between. This CDR3 comprises 15 residues. Germline V gene data show CDR1 as SGHTA and CDR2 as FQGNSA. The CDR3 DNA sequence: TGTGCCAGCAGCTTAAACACAGGACTCGAAGAGACCCAGTACTTC. It translates to CASSLNTGLEETQYF.

V and J are TRBV5-4 and TRBJ2-3; perhaps TRBD2 as D (6 bases). Deletions cut 3 bases from V and 4 bases from J, with 12 bases between. Germline loops: CDR1 SGHNT, CDR2 YYREEE (reference sequence). The CDR3 is 14 residues long. The CDR3 protein is CASSSARGADTQYF. CDR3 sequence (DNA): TGTGCCAGCAGCTCCGCGCGGGGAGCAGATACGCAGTATTTT.

CDR3 amino acids: CASSWTSANTGELFF. CDR3 in DNA: TGTGCCAGCAGCTGGACTAGTGCAAACACCGGGGAGCTGTTTTTT. The chain carries TRBV7-9 and TRBJ2-2, with 7 bases fitting TRBD2. The V and J ends lost 4 bases and 2 bases, in that order; junction bases with no gene match: 4. Germline V gives CDR1 SEHNR, CDR2 FQNEAQ (reference sequence). The CDR3 is 15 residues long. Looking up the rest from reference TRBV7-9 and TRBJ2-2 gives the full variable domain: DTGVSQNPRHKITKRGQNVTFRCDPISEHNRLYWYRQTLGQGPEFLTYFQNEAQLEKSRLLSDRFSAERPKGSFSTLEIQRTEQGDSAMYLCASSWTSANTGELFFGEGSRLTVL.

The genes are TRBV7-3 and TRBJ2-2; no reliable D call. The germline V gene has CDR1 SGHTA and CDR2 FQGTGA. The CDR3 extends over 18 amino acids. V was clipped by 5 bases and J by 0 bases, with 19 bases between them. The CDR3 spells CASSIGPSLSANTGELFF. The CDR3 DNA reads as TGTGCCAGCAGCATCGGACCTTCCCTCTCCGCGAACACCGGGGAGCTGTTTTTT.

The V call is TRBV7-2, the J call TRBJ1-6; the match to TRBD1 covers 7 bases. Trimming took 1 base from V and 8 from J; bases not matched to a gene: 5. CDR3 length: 15 residues. Looked up from germline, CDR1 is SGHTA and CDR2 is FQGNSA. The CDR3 sequence is CASSLETGQDSPLHF. CDR3 DNA sequence: TGTGCCAGCAGCTTAGAGACAGGGCAGGATTCACCCCTCCACTTT. The full variable domain, its missing parts supplied by reference TRBV7-2 and TRBJ1-6, is GAGVSQSPSNKVTEKGKDVELRCDPISGHTALYWYRQSLGQGLEFLIYFQGNSAPDKSGLPSDRFSAERTGGSVSTLTIQRTQQEDSAVYLCASSLETGQDSPLHFGNGTRLTVT.

This chain joins TRBV7-3 and TRBJ2-2; 7 nucleotides line up with TRBD1. Trimming removed 5 bases from V and 1 base from J; junction bases left unmatched: 7. The germline gives CDR1 SGHTA, CDR2 FQGTGA. CDR3 length: 16 amino acids. CDR3 sequence reads: CASSLGPGGNTGELFF. Written as DNA, the CDR3 is TGTGCCAGCAGCCTAGGTCCAGGGGGGAACACCGGGGAGCTGTTTTTT.

The J gene is TRBJ1-5, the V gene TRBV18; 7 bases line up with TRBD1. Germline-derived CDR1 and CDR2 are KGHSH and LQKENI. J gave up 0 bases and V 1 base, and 12 bases lay outside the gene matches. CDR3 size: 19 residues. The CDR3 protein is CASSPQDRRRVNSNQPQHF. The DNA of the CDR3 is TGTGCCAGCTCACCACAGGACAGGCGTCGAGTAAATAGCAATCAGCCCCAGCATTTT. The full variable domain, with the rest looked up from reference TRBV18 and TRBJ1-5, is NAGVMQNPRHLVRRRGQEARLRCSPMKGHSHVYWYRQLPEEGLKFMVYLQKENIIDESGMPKERFSAEFPKEGPSILRIQQVVRGDSAAYFCASSPQDRRRVNSNQPQHFGDGTRLSIL.

The chain is built from TRBV19 and TRBJ2-3, with D perhaps matching TRBD2 (6 bases). Per germline, CDR1 LNHDA and CDR2 SQIVND (reference sequence). CDR3 length: 16 amino acids. The V gene lost 3 bases and the J gene lost 2 bases, with 15 bases spanning the gap. The DNA of the CDR3 is TGTGCCAGTAGTATCGGCGGGGTGGGGCACACAGATACGCAGTATTTT. Its protein is CASSIGGVGHTDTQYF.

V gene TRBV10-3 combines with J gene TRBJ1-6; 7 nucleotides align to TRBD1. The V gene end was trimmed by 0 bases and the J gene end by 7 bases; junction bases not matched to a gene: 3. The CDR3 runs to 15 residues. CDR1 and CDR2 (germline): ENHRY, SYGVKD. The CDR3 here is CAISESGDRNSPLHF. The CDR3 coding sequence is TGTGCCATCAGTGAGTCCGGGGACAGAAATTCACCCCTCCACTTT.

CDR3 nucleotides: TGTGCCAGCAGCCCACCCCAACGTCTAGCGGGGGGGTCGGGGGAGCAGTACTTC. It translates to CASSPPQRLAGGSGEQYF. V is TRBV7-8 and J is TRBJ2-7, with TRBD2 identical over 12 bases. The junction had 18 bases not matched to a gene; V was cut back by 5 bases and J by 7 bases. This CDR3 comprises 18 residues. The germline CDR1 and CDR2 sequences are SGHVS and FQNEAQ.

This chain uses TRBV5-6 with TRBJ1-6; no reliable D call. There are 12 residues in the CDR3. V dropped 6 bases and J dropped 7 bases, with 8 bases sitting between them. In germline, CDR1 is SGHDT, CDR2 YYEEEE. Here the CDR3 DNA reads TGTGCCAGCAAAAGGGCCAATTCACCCCTCCACTTT. This sequence encodes CASKRANSPLHF.

The chain combines TRBV7-3 with TRBJ2-2; D is ambiguous. This CDR3 has 12 residues. Germline-derived CDR1 and CDR2 are SGHTA and FQGTGA. Trimming cost V 5 bases and J 7 bases, with 8 bases left between them. The CDR3 DNA is TGTGCCAGCAGCCGGGTGAACGGGGAGCTGTTTTTT. It yields the protein CASSRVNGELFF.

This clone appeared a single time. The chain links TRBV2 to TRBJ2-3, with TRBD2 matching over 9 bases. The CDR3 totals 15 residues. The germline V gene encodes CDR1 SNHLY and CDR2 FYNNEI. The ends lost 6 bases at V and 5 bases at J; junction bases unmatched: 9. Here the CDR3 DNA reads TGTGCCAGCAGGACCCGACTAGCGGCAGGAGATACGCAGTATTTT. As protein: CASRTRLAAGDTQYF.

Remarks on this clone: Other nucleotide sequences in the sample specify the same CDR3. The rearrangement uses TRBV6-6 and TRBJ2-3; D call uncertain. This CDR3 has 14 amino acids. Germline loops: CDR1 MNHNY, CDR2 SVGAGI (reference sequence). Trimming cost V 1 base and J 0 bases, with 5 bases left between them. This CDR3 is CASSYYRSTDTQYF. The DNA for the CDR3 is TGTGCCAGCAGTTACTACCGGAGCACAGATACGCAGTATTTT.

This clone was counted only a few times. The chain links TRBV14 to TRBJ1-6; D ambiguous. The CDR3 extends over 14 amino acids. Deletions cut 2 bases from V and 7 bases from J, with 9 bases between. The germline V gene has CDR1 SGHDN and CDR2 FVKESK. Here the CDR3 DNA reads TGTGCCAGCAGCCAAAAGGCTGGAAATTCACCCCTCCACTTT. Protein: CASSQKAGNSPLHF. Filled out from reference TRBV14 and TRBJ1-6, the complete variable domain reads EAGVTQFPSHSVIEKGQTVTLRCDPISGHDNLYWYRRVMGKEIKFLLHFVKESKQDESGMPNNRFLAERTGGTYSTLKVQPAELEDSGVYFCASSQKAGNSPLHFGNGTRLTVT.

The rearrangement uses TRBV10-2 and TRBJ2-4; D tentatively fits TRBD1 or TRBD2 (6 bases each). Per the germline V gene, CDR1 is WSHSY and CDR2 is SAAADI. The CDR3 loop spans 13 amino acids. V was cut by 3 bases and J by 13 bases, with 16 bases left in between. Here the CDR3 DNA reads TGCGCCAGCAGTGACGGGGGCCTAGCTGAACAGTACTTC. Protein sequence: CASSDGGLAEQYF.

CDR3 bases: TGCGCCAGCGTTAGACTAGCGGGGGACAATGAGCAGTTCTTC. Its translation: CASVRLAGDNEQFF. This chain joins TRBV5-1 and TRBJ2-1; 12 bases agree with TRBD2. This CDR3 has 14 residues. The ends lost 7 bases at V and 5 bases at J; junction bases unmatched: 4. Germline V gene sequence: CDR1 SGHRS, CDR2 YFSETQ.